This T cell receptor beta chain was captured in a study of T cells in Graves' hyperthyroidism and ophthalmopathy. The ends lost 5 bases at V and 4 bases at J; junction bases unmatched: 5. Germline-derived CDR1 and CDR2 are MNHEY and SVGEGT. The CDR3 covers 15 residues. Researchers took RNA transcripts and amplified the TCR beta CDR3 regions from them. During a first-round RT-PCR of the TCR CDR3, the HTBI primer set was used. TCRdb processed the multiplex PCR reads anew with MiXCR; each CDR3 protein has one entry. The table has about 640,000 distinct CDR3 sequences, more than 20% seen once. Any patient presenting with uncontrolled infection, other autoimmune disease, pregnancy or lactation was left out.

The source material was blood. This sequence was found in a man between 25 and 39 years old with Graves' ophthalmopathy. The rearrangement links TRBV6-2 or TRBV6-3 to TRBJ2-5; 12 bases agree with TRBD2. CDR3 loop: CASSESTSGRETQYF. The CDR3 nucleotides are TGTGCCAGCAGTGAGTCGACTAGCGGGAGAGAGACCCAGTACTTC.